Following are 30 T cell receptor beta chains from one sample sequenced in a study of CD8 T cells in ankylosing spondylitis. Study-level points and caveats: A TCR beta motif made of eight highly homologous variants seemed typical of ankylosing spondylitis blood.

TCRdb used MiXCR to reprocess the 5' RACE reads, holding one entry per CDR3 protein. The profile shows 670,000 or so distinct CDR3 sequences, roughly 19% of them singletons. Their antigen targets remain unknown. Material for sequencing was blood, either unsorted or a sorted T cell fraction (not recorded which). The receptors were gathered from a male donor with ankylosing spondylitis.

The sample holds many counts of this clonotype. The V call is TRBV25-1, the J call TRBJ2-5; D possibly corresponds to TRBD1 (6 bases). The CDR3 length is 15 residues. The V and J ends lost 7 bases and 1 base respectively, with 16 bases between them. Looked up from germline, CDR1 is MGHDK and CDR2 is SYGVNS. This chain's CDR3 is CASKGWTAAQETQYF. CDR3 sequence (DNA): TGTGCCAGCAAGGGTTGGACAGCCGCCCAAGAGACCCAGTACTTC. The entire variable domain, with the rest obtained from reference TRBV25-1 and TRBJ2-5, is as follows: EADIYQTPRYLVIGTGKKITLECSQTMGHDKMYWYQQDPGMELHLIHYSYGVNSTEKGDLSSESTVSRIRTEHFPLTLESARPSHTSQYLCASKGWTAAQETQYFGPGTRLLVL.

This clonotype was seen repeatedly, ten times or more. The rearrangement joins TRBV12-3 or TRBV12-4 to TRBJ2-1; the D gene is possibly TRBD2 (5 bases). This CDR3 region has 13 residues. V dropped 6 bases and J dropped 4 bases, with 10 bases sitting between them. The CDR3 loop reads CASSRTPYNEQFF. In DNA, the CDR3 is TGTGCCAGCAGCCGGACTCCGTACAATGAGCAGTTCTTC.

The DNA for the CDR3 is TGTGCCAGCAGTTCACCAGGGACTAGCGGGAACACCGGGGAGCTGTTTTTT. As protein: CASSSPGTSGNTGELFF. The chain combines TRBV27 with TRBJ2-2; 11 nucleotides agree with TRBD2. The J segment lost 1 base and the V segment lost 4 bases, leaving 5 bases of the junction unmatched. The CDR3 covers 17 residues. CDR1 MNHEY and CDR2 SMNVEV come from the germline V gene (reference sequence).

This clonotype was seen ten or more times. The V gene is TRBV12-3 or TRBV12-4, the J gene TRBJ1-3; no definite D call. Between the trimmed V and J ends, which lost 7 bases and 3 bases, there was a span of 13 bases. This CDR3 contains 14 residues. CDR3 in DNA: TGTGCCAGCAAACCGGGGAGGAATGGAAACACCATATATTTT. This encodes CASKPGRNGNTIYF.

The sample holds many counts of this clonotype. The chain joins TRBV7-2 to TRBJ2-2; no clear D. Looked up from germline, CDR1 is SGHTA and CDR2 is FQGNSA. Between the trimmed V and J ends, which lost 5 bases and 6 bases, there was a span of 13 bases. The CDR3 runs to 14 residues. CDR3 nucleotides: TGTGCCAGCAGCCCAAACCTAGGAGCCGGGGAGCTGTTTTTT. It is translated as CASSPNLGAGELFF.

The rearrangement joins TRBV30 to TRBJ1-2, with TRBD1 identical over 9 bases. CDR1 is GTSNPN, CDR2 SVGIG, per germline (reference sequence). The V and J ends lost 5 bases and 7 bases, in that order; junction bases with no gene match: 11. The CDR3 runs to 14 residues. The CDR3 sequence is CAWARTGTGSGYTF. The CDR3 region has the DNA TGTGCCTGGGCCCGAACCGGGACAGGGTCTGGCTACACCTTC.

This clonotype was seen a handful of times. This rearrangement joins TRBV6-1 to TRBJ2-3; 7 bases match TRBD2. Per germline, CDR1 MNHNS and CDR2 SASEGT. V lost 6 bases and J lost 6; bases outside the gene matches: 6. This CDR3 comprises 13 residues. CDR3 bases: TGTGCCAGCAGCCGGCGGGAGAGGGATACGCAGTATTTT. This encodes CASSRRERDTQYF.

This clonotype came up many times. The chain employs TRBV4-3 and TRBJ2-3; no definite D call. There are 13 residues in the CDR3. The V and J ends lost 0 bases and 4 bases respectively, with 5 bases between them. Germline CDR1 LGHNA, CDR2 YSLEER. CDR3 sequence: CASSQESADTQYF. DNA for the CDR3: TGCGCCAGCAGCCAAGAAAGCGCAGATACGCAGTATTTT.

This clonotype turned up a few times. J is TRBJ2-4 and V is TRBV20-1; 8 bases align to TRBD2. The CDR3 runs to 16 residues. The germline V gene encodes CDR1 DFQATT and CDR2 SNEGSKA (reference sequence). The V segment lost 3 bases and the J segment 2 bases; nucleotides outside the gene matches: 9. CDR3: CSASYYSGVTKNIQYF. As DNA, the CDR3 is TGCAGTGCTAGCTATTATAGCGGGGTCACCAAAAACATTCAGTACTTC.

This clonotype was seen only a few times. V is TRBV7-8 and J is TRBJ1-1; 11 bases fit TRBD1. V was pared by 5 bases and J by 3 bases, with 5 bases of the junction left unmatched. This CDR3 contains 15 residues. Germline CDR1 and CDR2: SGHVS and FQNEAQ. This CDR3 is CASSARDRGDTEAFF. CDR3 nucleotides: TGTGCCAGCAGCGCAAGGGACAGGGGGGACACTGAAGCTTTCTTT.

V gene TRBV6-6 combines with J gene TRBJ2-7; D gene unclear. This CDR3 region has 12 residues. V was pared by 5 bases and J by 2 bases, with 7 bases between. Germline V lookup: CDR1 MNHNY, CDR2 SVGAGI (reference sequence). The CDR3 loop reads CASSNPTYEQYF. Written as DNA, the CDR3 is TGTGCCAGCAGTAACCCAACCTACGAGCAGTACTTC.

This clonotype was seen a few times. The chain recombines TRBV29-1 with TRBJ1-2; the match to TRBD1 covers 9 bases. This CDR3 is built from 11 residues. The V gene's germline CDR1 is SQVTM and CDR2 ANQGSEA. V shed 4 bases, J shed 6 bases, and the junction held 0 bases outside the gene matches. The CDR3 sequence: CSVGTGDGYTF. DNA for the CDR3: TGCAGCGTTGGGACAGGGGATGGCTACACCTTC.

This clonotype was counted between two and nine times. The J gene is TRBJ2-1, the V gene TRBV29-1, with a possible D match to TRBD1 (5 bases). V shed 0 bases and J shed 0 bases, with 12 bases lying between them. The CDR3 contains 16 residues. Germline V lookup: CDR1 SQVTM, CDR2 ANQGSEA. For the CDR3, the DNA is TGCAGCGTTGAAGACCCGACAGCGAGCTCCTACAATGAGCAGTTCTTC. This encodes CSVEDPTASSYNEQFF.

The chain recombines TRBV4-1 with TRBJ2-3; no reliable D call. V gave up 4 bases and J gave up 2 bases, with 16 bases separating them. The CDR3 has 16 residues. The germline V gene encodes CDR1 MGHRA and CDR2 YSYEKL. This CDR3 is CASSPYVREPTDTQYF. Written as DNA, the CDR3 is TGCGCCAGCAGCCCCTACGTCCGAGAGCCCACAGATACGCAGTATTTT.

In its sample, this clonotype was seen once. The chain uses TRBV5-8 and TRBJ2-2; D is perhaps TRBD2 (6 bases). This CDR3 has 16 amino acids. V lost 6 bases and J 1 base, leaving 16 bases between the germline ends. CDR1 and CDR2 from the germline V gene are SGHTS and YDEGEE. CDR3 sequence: CASTRLGGLNTGELFF. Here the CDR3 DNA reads TGTGCCAGCACCCGCCTAGGAGGGTTGAACACCGGGGAGCTGTTTTTT. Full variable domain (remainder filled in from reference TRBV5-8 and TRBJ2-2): EAGVTQSPTHLIKTRGQQATLRCSPISGHTSVYWYQQALGLGLQFLLWYDEGEERNRGNFPPRFSGRQFPNYSSELNVNALELEDSALYLCASTRLGGLNTGELFFGEGSRLTVL.

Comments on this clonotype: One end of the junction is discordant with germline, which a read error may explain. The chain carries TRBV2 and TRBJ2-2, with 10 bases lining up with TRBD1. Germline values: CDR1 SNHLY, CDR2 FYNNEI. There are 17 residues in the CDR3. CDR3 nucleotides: TGTGCCAGCAGGGAAGTGACAGGGGGCTTTAACACCGGGGAGCTGTTTTTT. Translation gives CASREVTGGFNTGELFF.

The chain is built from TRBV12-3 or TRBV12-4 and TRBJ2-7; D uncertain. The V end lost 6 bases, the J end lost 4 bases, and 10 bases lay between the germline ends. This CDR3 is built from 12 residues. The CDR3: CASSRTRYEQYF. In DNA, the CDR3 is TGTGCCAGCAGCCGAACCAGGTACGAGCAGTACTTC.

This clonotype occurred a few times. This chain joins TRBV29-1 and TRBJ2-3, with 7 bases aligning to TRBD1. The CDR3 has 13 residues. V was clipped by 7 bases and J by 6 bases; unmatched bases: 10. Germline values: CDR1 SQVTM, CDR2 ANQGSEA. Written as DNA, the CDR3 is TGCAGCGCCCCAGACAGGGCCCAGGATACGCAGTATTTT. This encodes CSAPDRAQDTQYF.

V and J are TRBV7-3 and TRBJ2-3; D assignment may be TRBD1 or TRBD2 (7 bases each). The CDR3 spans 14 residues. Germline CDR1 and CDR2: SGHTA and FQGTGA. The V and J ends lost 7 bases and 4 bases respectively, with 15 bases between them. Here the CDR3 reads CASTQGGPSDTQYF. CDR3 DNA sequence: TGTGCCAGCACCCAGGGGGGGCCATCAGATACGCAGTATTTT.

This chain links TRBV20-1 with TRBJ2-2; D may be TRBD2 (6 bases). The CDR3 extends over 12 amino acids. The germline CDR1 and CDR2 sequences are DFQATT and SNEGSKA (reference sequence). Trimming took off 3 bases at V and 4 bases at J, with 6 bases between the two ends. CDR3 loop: CSASSGTGELFF. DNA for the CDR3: TGCAGTGCTAGTAGCGGCACCGGGGAGCTGTTTTTT.

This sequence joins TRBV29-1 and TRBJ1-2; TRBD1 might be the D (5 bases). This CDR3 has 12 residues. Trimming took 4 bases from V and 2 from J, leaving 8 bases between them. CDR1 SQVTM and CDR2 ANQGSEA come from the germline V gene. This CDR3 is CSVGGRNYGYTF. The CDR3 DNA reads TGCAGCGTTGGGGGCCGGAACTATGGCTACACCTTC.

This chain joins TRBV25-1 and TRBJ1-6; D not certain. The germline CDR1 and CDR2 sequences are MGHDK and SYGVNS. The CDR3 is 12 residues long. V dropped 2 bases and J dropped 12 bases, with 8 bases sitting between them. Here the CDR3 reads CASSEGRIPLHF. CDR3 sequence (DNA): TGTGCCAGCAGTGAAGGGCGGATACCCCTCCACTTT.

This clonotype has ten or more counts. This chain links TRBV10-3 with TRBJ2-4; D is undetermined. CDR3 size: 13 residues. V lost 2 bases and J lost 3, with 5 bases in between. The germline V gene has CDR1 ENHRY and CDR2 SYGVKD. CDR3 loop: CAISEGVKNIQYF. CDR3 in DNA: TGTGCCATCAGTGAGGGGGTCAAAAACATTCAGTACTTC.

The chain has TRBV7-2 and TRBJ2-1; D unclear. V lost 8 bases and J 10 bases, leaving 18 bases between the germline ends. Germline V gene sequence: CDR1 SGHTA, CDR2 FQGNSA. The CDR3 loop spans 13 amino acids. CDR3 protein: CASGGLSYSEQFF. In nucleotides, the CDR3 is TGTGCCAGCGGTGGGTTGTCGTACTCAGAGCAGTTCTTC.

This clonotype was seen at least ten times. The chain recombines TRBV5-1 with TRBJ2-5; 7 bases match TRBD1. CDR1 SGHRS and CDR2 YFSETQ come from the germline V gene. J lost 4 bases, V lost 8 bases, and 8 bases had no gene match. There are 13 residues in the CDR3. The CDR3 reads CASGRDSGETQYF. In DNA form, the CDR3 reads TGCGCCAGTGGCCGGGACAGTGGAGAGACCCAGTACTTC.

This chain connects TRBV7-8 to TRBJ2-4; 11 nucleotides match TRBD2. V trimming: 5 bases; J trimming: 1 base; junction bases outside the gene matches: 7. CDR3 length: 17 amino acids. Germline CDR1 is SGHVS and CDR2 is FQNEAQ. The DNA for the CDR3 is TGTGCCAGCAGCCCGGGACTAGCGGTCGCCGCCAAAAACATTCAGTACTTC. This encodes CASSPGLAVAAKNIQYF.

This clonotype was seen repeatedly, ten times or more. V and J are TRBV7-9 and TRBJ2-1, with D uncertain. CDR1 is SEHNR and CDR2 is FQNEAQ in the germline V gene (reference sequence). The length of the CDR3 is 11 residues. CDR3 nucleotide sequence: TGTGAAGAAAGGTCCTACAATGAGCAGTTCTTC. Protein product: CEERSYNEQFF.

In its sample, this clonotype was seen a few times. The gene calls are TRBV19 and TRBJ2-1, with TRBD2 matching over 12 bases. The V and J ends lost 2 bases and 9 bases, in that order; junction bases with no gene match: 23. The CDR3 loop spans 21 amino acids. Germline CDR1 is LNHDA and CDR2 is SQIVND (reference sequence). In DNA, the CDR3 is TGTGCCAGTAGTATAATCGGGTGGACTAGCGGGACCGAAAGCGGTTGGGGTGAGCAGTTCTTC. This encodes CASSIIGWTSGTESGWGEQFF.

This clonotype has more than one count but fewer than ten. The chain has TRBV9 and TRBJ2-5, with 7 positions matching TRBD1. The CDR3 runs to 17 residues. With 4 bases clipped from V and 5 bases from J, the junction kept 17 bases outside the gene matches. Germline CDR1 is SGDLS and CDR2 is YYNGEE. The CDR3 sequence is CASSTGAGAISRETQYF. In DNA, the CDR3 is TGTGCCAGCAGCACAGGGGCAGGGGCAATTTCGCGTGAGACCCAGTACTTC.

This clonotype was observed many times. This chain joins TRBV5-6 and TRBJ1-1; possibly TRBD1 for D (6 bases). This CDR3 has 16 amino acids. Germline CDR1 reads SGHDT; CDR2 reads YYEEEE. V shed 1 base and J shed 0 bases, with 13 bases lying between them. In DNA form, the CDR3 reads TGTGCCAGCAGCTTGTTCGGACAGACCTTGAACACTGAAGCTTTCTTT. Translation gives CASSLFGQTLNTEAFF.